The 30 T cell receptor beta chains reported below all come from one sample, sequenced in a study of T cells in Graves' hyperthyroidism and ophthalmopathy. Researchers took RNA transcripts and amplified the TCR beta CDR3 regions from them. First-round RT-PCR targeting the TCR CDR3 was performed with the HTBI primer set. TCRdb ran MiXCR on the multiplex PCR reads and lists one entry per CDR3 protein. The sample lists about 340,000 distinct CDR3 sequences; over 20% were seen once. The specimen sequenced was blood. The origin of the receptors is a woman between 50 and 59 years old with Graves' hyperthyroidism.

This clonotype was seen many times. The genes are TRBV5-1 and TRBJ2-1; D ambiguous. CDR1 is SGHRS and CDR2 is YFSETQ in the germline V gene. The V gene lost 0 bases and the J gene lost 2 bases, with 6 bases spanning the gap. The CDR3 contains 14 residues. The CDR3 nucleotides read TGCGCCAGCAGCTTGGGGGCACCCTACAATGAGCAGTTCTTC. This codes for CASSLGAPYNEQFF.

In its sample, this clonotype was seen many times. The gene calls are TRBV27 and TRBJ2-3, with 9 bases identical to TRBD2. CDR1 is MNHEY and CDR2 is SMNVEV in the germline V gene (reference sequence). The V segment lost 6 bases and the J segment 2 bases; nucleotides outside the gene matches: 6. This CDR3 has 15 amino acids. This CDR3 reads CASSALAGLTDTQYF. The DNA of the CDR3 is TGTGCCAGCAGCGCACTAGCGGGCCTCACAGATACGCAGTATTTT.

In its sample, this clonotype was seen many times. The chain links TRBV28 to TRBJ2-5; the match to TRBD1 covers 9 bases. V lost 7 bases and J lost 0; bases outside the gene matches: 6. Per germline, CDR1 MDHEN and CDR2 SYDVKM. The CDR3 has 15 amino acids. Here the CDR3 reads CASNLDRGYQETQYF. The CDR3, as DNA: TGTGCCAGCAACCTAGACAGGGGGTACCAAGAGACCCAGTACTTC.

This clonotype was seen repeatedly, ten times or more. The V and J genes are TRBV12-3 or TRBV12-4 and TRBJ2-5; D unclear. This CDR3 has 13 amino acids. Trimming removed 5 bases from V and 7 bases from J, with 14 bases in between. The CDR3 DNA sequence: TGTGCCAGCAGTGGCCAGAACGAACGGACCCAGTACTTC. This encodes CASSGQNERTQYF.

At least ten counts were recorded for this clonotype. CDR3 sequence: CASSLGRARTEAFF. The DNA for the CDR3 is TGTGCCAGCAGTTTAGGCAGGGCTCGCACTGAAGCTTTCTTT. The rearrangement joins TRBV12-3 or TRBV12-4 to TRBJ1-1; possible D gene TRBD1, 5 bases. V was clipped by 1 base and J by 4 bases, with 10 bases between them. The CDR3 is made up of 14 amino acids.

This clonotype was picked up many times. CDR3 DNA: TGTGCCAGTAGAACCGATACAGGGGCAGTGAGGGGCTACACCTTC. This translates into CASRTDTGAVRGYTF. The rearrangement uses TRBV19 and TRBJ1-2, with 7 positions matching TRBD1. With 6 bases clipped from V and 8 bases from J, the junction kept 15 bases outside the gene matches. The germline CDR1 and CDR2 sequences are LNHDA and SQIVND (reference sequence). There are 15 residues in the CDR3. The whole variable domain, filled in from reference TRBV19 and TRBJ1-2, reads DGGITQSPKYLFRKEGQNVTLSCEQNLNHDAMYWYRQDPGQGLRLIYYSQIVNDFQKGDIAEGYSVSREKKESFPLTVTSAQKNPTAFYLCASRTDTGAVRGYTFGSGTRLTVV.

This clonotype appeared many times. The rearrangement links TRBV10-3 to TRBJ2-7; D not certain. The CDR3 spans 12 residues. Germline V gives CDR1 ENHRY, CDR2 SYGVKD. Trimming removed 8 bases at V and 7 bases at J, with 15 bases between. The CDR3 sequence is CAIAPGRIEQYF. The DNA for the CDR3 is TGTGCCATCGCTCCGGGCCGAATAGAGCAGTACTTC.

Notes on this clonotype: One base away lies a much larger clone, so this may be a sequencing read error. J is TRBJ1-2 and V is TRBV10-3; the D is unclear. Germline V gene sequence: CDR1 ENHRY, CDR2 SYGVKD. This CDR3 comprises 14 residues. DNA for the CDR3: TGTGTCATCAGTCCCCGGGCGGTACCTTCGAGCTACACCTTC. This gives the protein CVISPRAVPSSYTF.

This clonotype was seen ten or more times. A read error may produce the germline difference seen at one junction end. The chain joins TRBV7-7 to TRBJ2-3; 8 bases line up with TRBD2. Germline assignment: CDR1 SSHAT and CDR2 FNYEAQ (reference sequence). CDR3 length: 15 residues. CDR3: CASSPGGRRTDTQYF. The CDR3 DNA follows: TGTGCTAGCAGCCCTGGCGGGAGGCGCACAGATACGCAGTATTTT.

The chain recombines TRBV20-1 with TRBJ2-1, with 11 bases lining up with TRBD2. This CDR3 region has 14 residues. Per germline, CDR1 DFQATT and CDR2 SNEGSKA (reference sequence). Losses at the gene ends were 6 bases for V and 3 bases for J; bases not matched to a gene: 4. CDR3 DNA sequence: TGCAGTGCGGCGCTAGCGGGGGGCTACAATGAGCAGTTCTTC. Translation gives CSAALAGGYNEQFF.

There are many counts of this clonotype. The J gene is TRBJ2-7, the V gene TRBV7-3; 15 bases match TRBD2. The germline V gene encodes CDR1 SGHTA and CDR2 FQGTGA. V was pared by 5 bases and J by 9 bases, with 5 bases of the junction left unmatched. CDR3 length: 14 residues. The DNA of the CDR3 is TGTGCCAGCAGCACCGGACTAGCGGGGGGGGGGCAGTACTTC. Translated, it gives CASSTGLAGGGQYF.

The V gene is TRBV19, the J gene TRBJ1-5, with D unclear. CDR3 size: 16 residues. Germline loops: CDR1 LNHDA, CDR2 SQIVND (reference sequence). V lost 3 bases to trimming and J lost 2 bases, with 14 bases between them. The CDR3 sequence: CASSMVPGRGNQPQHF. Written as DNA, the CDR3 is TGTGCCAGTAGTATGGTTCCGGGTAGGGGCAATCAGCCCCAGCATTTT. The whole variable domain, remainder taken from reference TRBV19 and TRBJ1-5, is DGGITQSPKYLFRKEGQNVTLSCEQNLNHDAMYWYRQDPGQGLRLIYYSQIVNDFQKGDIAEGYSVSREKKESFPLTVTSAQKNPTAFYLCASSMVPGRGNQPQHFGDGTRLSIL.

In this sample, this clonotype turned up many times. This sequence joins TRBV6-1 and TRBJ1-6; 11 nucleotides match TRBD1. The germline V gene encodes CDR1 MNHNS and CDR2 SASEGT. This CDR3 comprises 14 residues. Germline trimming cut 6 bases from V and 10 bases from J; bases unmatched to any gene: 5. CDR3 amino acids: CASRGQGVRSPLHF. CDR3 bases: TGTGCCAGCAGGGGACAGGGGGTACGGTCACCCCTCCACTTT.

The sample holds many counts of this clonotype. The chain uses TRBV28 and TRBJ1-6; 8 bases agree with TRBD1. V lost 6 bases and J lost 0; bases outside the gene matches: 4. The CDR3 totals 16 residues. Germline assignment: CDR1 MDHEN and CDR2 SYDVKM. The CDR3 bases are TGTGCCAGCAGGGGGGACAGGAGCTCCTATAATTCACCCCTCCACTTT. This sequence encodes CASRGDRSSYNSPLHF.

This clonotype has at least ten counts. The genes are TRBV28 and TRBJ2-6; D uncertain. In germline, CDR1 is MDHEN, CDR2 SYDVKM. Trimming pared 5 bases from V and 0 bases from J, leaving 5 bases between. The CDR3 spans 14 residues. CDR3 DNA: TGTGCCAGCAGTCCCAACTCTGGGGCCAACGTCCTGACTTTC. This encodes CASSPNSGANVLTF. The variable domain in full, with the rest retrieved from reference TRBV28 and TRBJ2-6, is DVKVTQSSRYLVKRTGEKVFLECVQDMDHENMFWYRQDPGLGLRLIYFSYDVKMKEKGDIPEGYSVSREKKERFSLILESASTNQTSMYLCASSPNSGANVLTFGAGSRLTVL.

The CDR3 DNA follows: TGTGCCAGCAGCTTGGGAACCCTCCATAGCAATCAGCCCCAGCATTTT. This encodes CASSLGTLHSNQPQHF. The chain has TRBV5-6 and TRBJ1-5; D is uncertain. The CDR3 loop spans 16 amino acids. Trimming left V 0 bases short and J 0 bases short, with 10 bases between. Germline CDR1 and CDR2: SGHDT and YYEEEE.

About this clonotype: Being one base from a much bigger clone, this may be a read error. The chain carries TRBV20-1 and TRBJ2-1; 7 bases map to TRBD2. There are 14 residues in the CDR3. V shed 3 bases and J 7 bases; nucleotides not matched to a gene: 9. Germline assignment: CDR1 DFQATT and CDR2 SNEGSKA (reference sequence). The CDR3 bases are TGCAGTGCTAGTAAAGTGGGAGGGTCAAATGAGCAGTTCTTC. Translated: CSASKVGGSNEQFF.

The chain combines TRBV20-1 with TRBJ2-3; TRBD2 aligns across 10 bases. Germline V gene sequence: CDR1 DFQATT, CDR2 SNEGSKA (reference sequence). The CDR3 is 14 residues long. Germline trimming cut 4 bases from V and 9 bases from J; bases unmatched to any gene: 10. The CDR3 DNA follows: TGCAGTGCTACCCAGGTAGCGGGAGGCGGCACGCAGTATTTT. Residues: CSATQVAGGGTQYF.

This clonotype showed up many times. The chain uses TRBV6-1 and TRBJ2-6; D is unclear. CDR3 length: 17 amino acids. CDR1 is MNHNS and CDR2 is SASEGT in the germline V gene. Trimming removed 1 base from V and 0 bases from J, with 10 bases in between. This CDR3 is CASSEEERRSGANVLTF. CDR3 sequence (DNA): TGTGCCAGCAGTGAAGAGGAACGCCGCTCTGGGGCCAACGTCCTGACTTTC.

The V call is TRBV7-2, the J call TRBJ1-1; D uncertain. The CDR3 has 12 residues. V was shortened by 2 bases and J by 7 bases, with 8 bases between the two germline ends. Germline V CDR1 and CDR2: SGHTA, FQGNSA. The DNA for the CDR3 is TGTGCCAGCAGCTTAACCAGGCGTGAAGCTTTCTTT. Protein product: CASSLTRREAFF.

This clonotype was detected only a few times. This chain uses TRBV5-1 with TRBJ1-4, with a tentative D call TRBD1 (6 bases). Germline V gives CDR1 SGHRS, CDR2 YFSETQ. Trimming cost V 2 bases and J 5 bases, with 13 bases left between them. CDR3 length: 15 residues. CDR3 DNA: TGCGCCAGCAGCTTTGGGGGCGCAGGGAATGAAAAACTGTTTTTT. It is translated as CASSFGGAGNEKLFF.

The chain carries TRBV2 and TRBJ2-1, with 12 bases identical to TRBD2. CDR3 length: 14 residues. Trimming cost V 8 bases and J 5 bases; bases outside gene matches: 4. From germline, CDR1 is SNHLY and CDR2 FYNNEI. The chain's CDR3 is CASPGLAGNNEQFF. Written as DNA, the CDR3 is TGTGCCAGCCCCGGACTAGCGGGGAACAATGAGCAGTTCTTC.

This clonotype was counted at least ten times. This chain uses TRBV6-1 with TRBJ2-3; 8 nucleotides agree with TRBD2. CDR1 is MNHNS and CDR2 is SASEGT in the germline V gene. With 8 bases clipped from V and 2 bases from J, the junction kept 9 bases outside the gene matches. CDR3 length: 15 amino acids. CDR3 coding DNA: TGTGCCAGCGGTGTATCAGCGGGGGTCACAGATACGCAGTATTTT. The encoded protein is CASGVSAGVTDTQYF.

The chain carries TRBV6-5 and TRBJ2-7; 9 bases are shared with TRBD1. Germline trimming cut 0 bases from V and 2 bases from J; bases unmatched to any gene: 2. This CDR3 has 15 residues. CDR1 and CDR2 from the germline V gene are MNHEY and SVGAGI. The CDR3 protein is CASSYSNRGPYEQYF. In DNA, the CDR3 is TGTGCCAGCAGTTACTCGAACAGGGGGCCCTACGAGCAGTACTTC.

The V and J genes are TRBV7-9 and TRBJ2-2; TRBD2 might be the D (6 bases). CDR3 length: 15 residues. Germline V gene data show CDR1 as SEHNR and CDR2 as FQNEAQ (reference sequence). Trimming shortened V by 6 bases and J by 5 bases, and 16 bases separated the two germline ends. CDR3 region: CASSLTRAGTGELFF. As DNA, the CDR3 is TGTGCCAGCAGTCTCACCAGGGCGGGGACCGGGGAGCTGTTTTTT. Supplemented by reference TRBV7-9 and TRBJ2-2, the full variable domain reads DTGVSQNPRHKITKRGQNVTFRCDPISEHNRLYWYRQTLGQGPEFLTYFQNEAQLEKSRLLSDRFSAERPKGSFSTLEIQRTEQGDSAMYLCASSLTRAGTGELFFGEGSRLTVL.

This clonotype was seen a handful of times. CDR3 DNA: TGCGCCAGCAGCCAAGAGGACAGCAAGGGCTACACCTTC. It encodes CASSQEDSKGYTF. V usage is TRBV4-1 and J usage is TRBJ1-2; tentatively, D is TRBD1 (6 bases). This CDR3 contains 13 residues. The germline V and J ends were trimmed by 0 bases and 8 bases, with 10 bases remaining between them. Germline CDR1 and CDR2: MGHRA and YSYEKL.

This clonotype has only a few counts. J is TRBJ1-4 and V is TRBV9; D unresolved. This CDR3 is built from 16 residues. The germline CDR1 and CDR2 sequences are SGDLS and YYNGEE. V lost 3 bases and J 3 bases, leaving 15 bases between the germline ends. CDR3: CASSADGTAANEKLFF. The CDR3 coding sequence is TGTGCCAGCAGCGCCGATGGTACCGCCGCTAATGAAAAACTGTTTTTT.

This clonotype was counted between two and nine times. CDR3 loop: CASSLGGEKLFF. The CDR3 DNA sequence: TGTGCCAGCAGTTTGGGTGGAGAAAAACTGTTTTTT. V and J are TRBV27 and TRBJ1-4; D remains unclear. Germline loops: CDR1 MNHEY, CDR2 SMNVEV (reference sequence). CDR3 length: 12 residues. V dropped 3 bases and J dropped 8 bases, with 7 bases sitting between them.

Many counts were recorded for this clonotype. The V and J genes are TRBV28 and TRBJ1-6; D is perhaps TRBD1 (6 bases). This CDR3 comprises 17 residues. Germline loops: CDR1 MDHEN, CDR2 SYDVKM. With 6 bases removed from V and 0 bases from J, the gap between germline ends came to 15 bases. CDR3 region: CASSPQTGSSYNSPLHF. As DNA, the CDR3 is TGTGCCAGCAGCCCTCAAACAGGGAGCTCCTATAATTCACCCCTCCACTTT. The whole variable domain, filled in from reference TRBV28 and TRBJ1-6, reads DVKVTQSSRYLVKRTGEKVFLECVQDMDHENMFWYRQDPGLGLRLIYFSYDVKMKEKGDIPEGYSVSREKKERFSLILESASTNQTSMYLCASSPQTGSSYNSPLHFGNGTRLTVT.

The sample holds many counts of this clonotype. The rearrangement joins TRBV6-1 to TRBJ2-3; D might be TRBD2 (6 bases). This CDR3 is built from 15 residues. Trimming shortened V by 6 bases and J by 1 base, and 14 bases separated the two germline ends. CDR1 MNHNS and CDR2 SASEGT come from the germline V gene. The CDR3, as DNA: TGTGCCAGCAGAGAGGCTAGCGTCCGCACAGATACGCAGTATTTT. Encoded protein: CASREASVRTDTQYF.